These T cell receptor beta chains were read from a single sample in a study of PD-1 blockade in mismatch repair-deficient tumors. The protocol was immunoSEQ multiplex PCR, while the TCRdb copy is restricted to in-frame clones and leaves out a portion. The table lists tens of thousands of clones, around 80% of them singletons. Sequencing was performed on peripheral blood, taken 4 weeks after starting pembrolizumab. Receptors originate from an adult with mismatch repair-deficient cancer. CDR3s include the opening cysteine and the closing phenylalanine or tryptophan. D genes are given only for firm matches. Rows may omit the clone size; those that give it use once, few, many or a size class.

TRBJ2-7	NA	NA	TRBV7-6	CASSWADSYEQYF	TGTGCCAGCAGCTGGGCGGACTCCTACGAGCAGTACTTC
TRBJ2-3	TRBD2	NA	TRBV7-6	CASSLLVSSGRSTDTQYF	TGTGCCAGCAGCTTATTGGTGTCTAGCGGACGTAGCACAGATACGCAGTATTTT
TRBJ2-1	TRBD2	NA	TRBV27	CASSLRTSGRGNEQFF	TGTGCCAGCAGTTTAAGGACTAGCGGGAGGGGTAATGAGCAGTTCTTC
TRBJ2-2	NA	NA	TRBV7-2	CASSFNPTYFAGELFF	TGTGCCAGCAGCTTTAATCCCACTTACTTCGCCGGGGAGCTGTTTTTT
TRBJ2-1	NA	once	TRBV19	CASSIQGSYNEQFF	TGTGCCAGTAGTATACAGGGGTCCTACAATGAGCAGTTCTTC
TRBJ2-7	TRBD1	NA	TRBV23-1	CASSQCPDRGVYEQYF	TGCGCCAGCAGTCAATGCCCTGACAGGGGAGTTTACGAGCAGTACTTC
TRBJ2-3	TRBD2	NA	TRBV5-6	CASSASGLSTDTQYF	TGTGCCAGCAGCGCTAGCGGGTTGAGCACAGATACGCAGTATTTT
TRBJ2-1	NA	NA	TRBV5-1	CASSTGTGAGGRDEQFF	TGCGCCAGCAGTACGGGGACGGGAGCGGGTGGGCGTGATGAGCAGTTCTTC
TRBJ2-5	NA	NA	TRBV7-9	CASSLRQGETQYF	TGTGCCAGCAGCTTACGGCAGGGGGAGACCCAGTACTTC
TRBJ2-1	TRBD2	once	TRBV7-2	CASSFTSGNYNEQFF	TGTGCCAGCAGCTTTACTAGCGGGAATTACAATGAGCAGTTCTTC
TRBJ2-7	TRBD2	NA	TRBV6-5	CASSYQASGTPFEQYF	TGTGCCAGCAGTTACCAAGCTAGCGGGACCCCCTTCGAGCAGTACTTC
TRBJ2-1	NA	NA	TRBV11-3	CASSLDSSEQFF	TGTGCCAGCAGCTTAGATAGTAGTGAGCAGTTCTTC
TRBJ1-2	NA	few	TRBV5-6	CASSPDIYYGYTF	TGTGCCAGCAGCCCGGACATTTACTATGGCTACACCTTC
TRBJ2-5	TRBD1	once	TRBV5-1	CASSLPTGQGQETQYF	TGCGCCAGCAGCCTCCCAACGGGACAGGGCCAAGAGACCCAGTACTTC
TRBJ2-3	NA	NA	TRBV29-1	CSVVGRSTDTQYF	TGCAGCGTTGTGGGCAGGAGCACAGATACGCAGTATTTT
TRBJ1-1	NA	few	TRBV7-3	CASSFTFDTEAFF	TGTGCCAGCAGCTTCACCTTCGACACTGAAGCTTTCTTT
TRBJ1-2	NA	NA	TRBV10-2	CASSEKTIDYGYTF	TGCGCCAGCAGTGAAAAGACAATAGACTATGGCTACACCTTC
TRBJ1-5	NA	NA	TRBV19	CASSFQGGDFGQISNQPQHF	TGTGCCAGTAGTTTCCAAGGGGGAGACTTTGGACAGATTAGCAATCAGCCCCAGCATTTT
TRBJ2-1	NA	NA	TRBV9	CASSVGRYNEQFF	TGTGCCAGCAGCGTAGGAAGATACAATGAGCAGTTCTTC
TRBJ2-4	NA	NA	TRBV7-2	CASSLVVGLAGAKNIQYF	TGTGCCAGCAGCTTAGTAGTTGGGTTAGCCGGGGCCAAAAACATTCAGTACTTC
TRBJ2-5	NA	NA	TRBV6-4	CASSAGHGTETQYF	TGTGCCAGCAGTGCTGGCCACGGAACAGAGACCCAGTACTTC
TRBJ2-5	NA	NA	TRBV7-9	CASSFGQSQETQYF	TGTGCCAGCAGCTTCGGACAGAGCCAAGAGACCCAGTACTTC
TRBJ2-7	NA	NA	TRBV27	CASARRPTYEQYF	TGTGCCAGCGCACGGCGCCCGACCTACGAGCAGTACTTC
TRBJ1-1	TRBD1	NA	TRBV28	CASPASDRGLTEAFF	TGTGCCAGCCCGGCGTCGGACAGGGGGCTCACTGAAGCTTTCTTT
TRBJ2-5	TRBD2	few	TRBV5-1	CASSTGLAIETQYF	TGCGCCAGCAGCACCGGACTAGCTATCGAGACCCAGTACTTC
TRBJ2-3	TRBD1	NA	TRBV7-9	CASSLNRGSTDTQYF	TGTGCCAGCAGTTTAAACAGGGGTAGCACAGATACGCAGTATTTT